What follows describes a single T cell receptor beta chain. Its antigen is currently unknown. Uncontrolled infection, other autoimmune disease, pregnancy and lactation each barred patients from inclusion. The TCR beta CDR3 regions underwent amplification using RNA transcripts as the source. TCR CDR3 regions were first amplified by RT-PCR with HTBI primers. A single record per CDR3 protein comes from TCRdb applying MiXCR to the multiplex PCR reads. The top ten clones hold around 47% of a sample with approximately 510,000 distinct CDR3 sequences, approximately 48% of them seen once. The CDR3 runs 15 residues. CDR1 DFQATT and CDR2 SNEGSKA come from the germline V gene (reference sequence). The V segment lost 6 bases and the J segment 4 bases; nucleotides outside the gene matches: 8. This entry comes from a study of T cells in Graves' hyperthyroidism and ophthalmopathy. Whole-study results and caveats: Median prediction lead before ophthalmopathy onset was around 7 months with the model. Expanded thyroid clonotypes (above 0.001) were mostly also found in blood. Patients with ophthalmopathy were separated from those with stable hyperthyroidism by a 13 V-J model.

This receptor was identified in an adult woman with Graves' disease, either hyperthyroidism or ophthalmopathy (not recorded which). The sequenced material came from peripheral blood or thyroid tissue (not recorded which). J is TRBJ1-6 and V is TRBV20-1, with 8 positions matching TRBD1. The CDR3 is CSASQGQDYNSPLHF. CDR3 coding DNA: TGCAGTGCCAGCCAGGGACAGGATTATAATTCACCCCTCCACTTT.